Listed here are 12 T cell receptor beta chains from one sample, sequenced in a study of blood T cell repertoires in COVID-19. Assay used: immunoSEQ multiplex PCR; TCRdb lists only in-frame clones, some missing. Among around 230,000 clones listed, about nine tenths were seen once. Sequenced input: peripheral blood. All receptors come from a man aged 30-40 years who had recovered from COVID-19.

V gene TRBV7-9 combines with J gene TRBJ2-7; the match to TRBD2 covers 10 bases. Germline V gene lookup returns CDR1 SEHNR and CDR2 FQNEAQ (reference sequence). Trimming removed 3 bases from V and 4 bases from J; junction bases left unmatched: 9. The CDR3 has 16 amino acids. DNA for the CDR3: TGTGCCAGCAGCTTTGCTAGCGGGGGCCAGGGGTACGAGCAGTACTTC. This translates into CASSFASGGQGYEQYF.

In its sample, this clone was seen once. V and J are TRBV7-9 and TRBJ1-6; D is undetermined. Deletions cut 3 bases from V and 0 bases from J, with 9 bases between. This CDR3 has 16 residues. Germline V gene sequence: CDR1 SEHNR, CDR2 FQNEAQ (reference sequence). CDR3: CASSFPENSYNSPLHF. The CDR3, as DNA: TGTGCCAGCAGCTTCCCAGAAAACTCCTATAATTCACCCCTCCACTTT. Full variable domain (missing parts from reference TRBV7-9 and TRBJ1-6): DTGVSQNPRHKITKRGQNVTFRCDPISEHNRLYWYRQTLGQGPEFLTYFQNEAQLEKSRLLSDRFSAERPKGSFSTLEIQRTEQGDSAMYLCASSFPENSYNSPLHFGNGTRLTVT.

This chain links TRBV5-1 with TRBJ2-1; 11 bases are a match to TRBD2. The germline V gene has CDR1 SGHRS and CDR2 YFSETQ. J was trimmed by 5 bases and V by 3 bases; bases with no gene match: 4. This CDR3 comprises 15 residues. CDR3: CASSSLLAGDNEQFF. CDR3 bases: TGCGCCAGCAGCTCCCTACTAGCGGGGGACAATGAGCAGTTCTTC. The variable domain in full, with the rest retrieved from reference TRBV5-1 and TRBJ2-1, is KAGVTQTPRYLIKTRGQQVTLSCSPISGHRSVSWYQQTPGQGLQFLFEYFSETQRNKGNFPGRFSGRQFSNSRSEMNVSTLELGDSALYLCASSSLLAGDNEQFFGPGTRLTVL.

This rearrangement joins TRBV19 to TRBJ1-1; the match to TRBD1 covers 8 bases. Germline V lookup: CDR1 LNHDA, CDR2 SQIVND (reference sequence). V lost 6 bases to trimming and J lost 5 bases; unmatched junction nucleotides: 5. The CDR3 loop spans 13 amino acids. Here the CDR3 DNA reads TGTGCCAGTAGATCAGGGGGCTGGACTGAAGCTTTCTTT. It specifies CASRSGGWTEAFF.

This chain joins TRBV5-1 and TRBJ1-1; perhaps TRBD1 as D (6 bases). Per germline, CDR1 SGHRS and CDR2 YFSETQ. The CDR3 is 16 amino acids. Trimming removed 7 bases at V and 0 bases at J, with 19 bases between. CDR3 region: CASGDQDRSMNTEAFF. CDR3 nucleotide sequence: TGCGCCAGCGGCGATCAGGACAGAAGCATGAACACTGAAGCTTTCTTT.

J is TRBJ1-2 and V is TRBV15; weak D call: TRBD1 (6 bases). This CDR3 comprises 15 residues. Germline V gene data show CDR1 as LNHNV and CDR2 as YYDKDF (reference sequence). The V gene lost 3 bases and the J gene lost 4 bases, with 15 bases spanning the gap. The CDR3 nucleotides read TGTGCCACCAGCAGCTCTGGGACAAACCTCTATGGCTACACCTTC. It specifies CATSSSGTNLYGYTF.

V usage is TRBV7-9 and J usage is TRBJ2-6; D is unresolved. V shed 5 bases and J shed 6 bases, with 5 bases lying between them. This CDR3 is 12 amino acids long. Per germline, CDR1 SEHNR and CDR2 FQNEAQ (reference sequence). For the CDR3, the DNA is TGTGCCAGCAGCCCCAAGGCCAACGTCCTGACTTTC. It specifies CASSPKANVLTF.

The chain employs TRBV27 and TRBJ1-1; unclear D gene. CDR1 and CDR2 (germline): MNHEY, SMNVEV (reference sequence). This CDR3 has 15 residues. V lost 2 bases, J lost 4 bases, and 14 bases lay in between. The CDR3, as DNA: TGTGCCAGCAGTTTAAAAGTGGCGGCGGGCACTGAAGCTTTCTTT. Residues: CASSLKVAAGTEAFF.

V and J are TRBV5-4 and TRBJ2-6; 8 bases are shared with TRBD1. CDR1 is SGHNT, CDR2 YYREEE, per germline (reference sequence). Trimming took 4 bases from V and 3 from J; bases not matched to a gene: 3. The CDR3 has 15 residues. CDR3 sequence reads: CASSPGQGGANVLTF. DNA of the CDR3: TGTGCCAGCAGCCCCGGACAGGGTGGGGCCAACGTCCTGACTTTC.

The chain recombines TRBV6-2 or TRBV6-3 with TRBJ1-5; D is unclear. The CDR3 sequence is 13 residues long. The V gene's germline CDR1 is MNHEY and CDR2 SVGEGT. Trimming shortened V by 3 bases and J by 2 bases, and 5 bases separated the two germline ends. Written as DNA, the CDR3 is TGTGCCAGCAGTTATCCGGGCAATCAGCCCCAGCATTTT. Residues: CASSYPGNQPQHF.

This chain joins TRBV6-5 and TRBJ1-4, with TRBD1 as a possible D gene (5 bases). Germline CDR1 reads MNHEY; CDR2 reads SVGAGI. Trimming took 2 bases from V and 8 from J, leaving 9 bases between them. The CDR3 loop spans 13 amino acids. CDR3 in amino acids: CASSYRGIEKLFF. The CDR3 DNA reads TGTGCCAGCAGTTACAGGGGTATCGAAAAACTGTTTTTT.

V gene TRBV4-1 combines with J gene TRBJ1-1, with TRBD1 matching 7 bases. CDR3 length equals 17 residues. Trimming at V came to 1 base and at J to 1 base, leaving 9 bases not matched to a gene. CDR1 is MGHRA and CDR2 is YSYEKL in the germline V gene. The CDR3 nucleotides read TGCGCCAGCAGCCAAGGAAAGGGGACAGCGAGGAACACTGAAGCTTTCTTT. Translation gives CASSQGKGTARNTEAFF.